The rows below give T cell receptor beta chains drawn from one sample of a study of T cell repertoires in cytomegalovirus infection. TCRdb re-called the reads with MiXCR, one entry per CDR3 protein. Of 200,000 to 300,000 distinct CDR3 sequences listed, roughly an eighth are singletons. The sequenced material came from PBMCs. These receptors originate from a human donor in good health (CMV status not recorded). Some clones in this sample may be carry-over from other donors' samples. CDR3s include the opening cysteine and the closing phenylalanine or tryptophan. The D gene is left open where the match is weak. Only some rows state a clone size, as once, few, many or a class for expanded clones.

j_call	clone_size	d_call	v_call	cdr3_nt	cdr3_aa
TRBJ1-2	many	-	TRBV28	TGTGCCAGCAGCCAAAATATGGGACGAACTGCTAACTATGGCTACACCTTC	CASSQNMGRTANYGYTF
TRBJ2-5	-	-	TRBV7-2	TGTGCCAGCAGCCCCGCCCGCGTCCAAGAGACCCAGTACTTC	CASSPARVQETQYF
TRBJ2-3	many	-	TRBV20-1	TGCAGTGCTCGCCATAGCGCGTCGGATACGCAGTATTTT	CSARHSASDTQYF
TRBJ2-5	few	-	TRBV18	TGTGCCAGCTCGCCTAGGGACGATGGTGAGACCCAGTACTTC	CASSPRDDGETQYF
TRBJ1-5	-	-	TRBV28	TGTGCCAGCAGGCCCGGGGGTAACAATCAGCCCCAGCATTTT	CASRPGGNNQPQHF
TRBJ2-1	few	TRBD2	TRBV6-6	TGTGCCAGCAGTTACTCCCAGCGGGAGGACCGGGCGTGGGGTGAGCAGTTCTTC	CASSYSQREDRAWGEQFF
TRBJ1-4	-	-	TRBV12-5	TGTGCTAGTGGTTTGGTAACGACGGGGGAAAAACTGTTTTTT	CASGLVTTGEKLFF
TRBJ2-5	few	TRBD2	TRBV12-3/TRBV12-4	TGTGCCAGCAGAAGATTCGGACTAGCGGAAGAGACCCAGTACTTC	CASRRFGLAEETQYF
TRBJ1-1	few	TRBD1	TRBV15	TGTGCCACCAGAGGACCGGGACAGGGTGACACTGAAGCTTTCTTT	CATRGPGQGDTEAFF
TRBJ1-5	-	-	TRBV12-3/TRBV12-4	TGTGCCAGCAGCCTTTTTGCAGGGGTCAATCAGCCCCAGCATTTT	CASSLFAGVNQPQHF